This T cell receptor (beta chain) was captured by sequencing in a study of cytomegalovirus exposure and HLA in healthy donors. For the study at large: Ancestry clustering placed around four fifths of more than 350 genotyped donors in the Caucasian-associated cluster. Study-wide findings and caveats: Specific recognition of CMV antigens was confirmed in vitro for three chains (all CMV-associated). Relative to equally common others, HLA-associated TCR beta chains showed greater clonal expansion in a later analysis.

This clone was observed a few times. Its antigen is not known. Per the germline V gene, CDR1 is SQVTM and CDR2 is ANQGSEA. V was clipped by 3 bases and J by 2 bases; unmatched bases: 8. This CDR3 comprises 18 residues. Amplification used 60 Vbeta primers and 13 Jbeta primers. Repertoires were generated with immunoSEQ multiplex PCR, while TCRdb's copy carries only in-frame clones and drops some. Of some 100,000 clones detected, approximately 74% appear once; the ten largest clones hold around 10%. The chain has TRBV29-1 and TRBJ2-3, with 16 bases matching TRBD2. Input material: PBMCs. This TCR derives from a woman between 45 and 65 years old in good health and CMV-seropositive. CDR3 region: CSVDPGTSGGADTDTQYF. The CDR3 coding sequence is TGCAGCGTTGATCCCGGGACTAGCGGGGGGGCAGACACAGATACGCAGTATTTT.